This T cell receptor beta chain was identified during a study of CD8 T cells in Susac syndrome. General observations from the study: That the number of individuals in its TCR sequencing and HLA analysis was relatively small was acknowledged by the study.

In regard to this clonotype: Antigen specificity is unknown.

Reverse transcription of about 0.5 to 1 ug RNA used random hexamers. Multiplex PCR with immunoSEQ amplified the TCR beta CDR3 across 54 Vbeta and 13 Jbeta. TCRdb used MiXCR to reprocess the immunoSEQ multiplex PCR reads, holding one entry per CDR3 protein. The table has 180,000 or so distinct CDR3 sequences, around 94% seen once; the top ten hold around 0.14%. V lost 6 bases, J lost 6 bases, and 12 bases lay in between. The CDR3 is 13 residues long. CDR1 DFQATT and CDR2 SNEGSKA come from the germline V gene (reference sequence). Controls comprised healthy donors matched for age and sex. J is TRBJ1-6 and V is TRBV20-1; D unclear. The sample comprised CD4+ T cells from PBMCs. The sequence derives from a human donor in good health. Here the CDR3 DNA reads TGCAGTGCAAGTGGGTCCGTTAATTCACCCCTCCACTTT. Amino acids: CSASGSVNSPLHF.